Listed below are T cell receptor beta chains from one sample, sequenced in a study of CD8 T cells in ankylosing spondylitis. TCRdb ran MiXCR on the 5' RACE reads and lists one entry per CDR3 protein. The data show around 490,000 distinct CDR3 sequences, approximately 5% seen once. Input material: blood, either unsorted or a sorted T cell fraction (not recorded which). Receptors were obtained from a male donor with ankylosing spondylitis. The CDR3 runs from the conserved cysteine through the conserved F or W. Fields, in order: V gene, D gene, J gene, CDR3 protein. The D gene is left open where the match is weak.

TRBV12-3/TRBV12-4	.	TRBJ1-5	CTRSLVYLGRASNQPQHF
TRBV7-6	.	TRBJ1-3	CASSLRPALGNTIYF
TRBV5-1	.	TRBJ2-7	CASSLTSEQYF
TRBV7-3	.	TRBJ1-5	CASSAGGSNQPQHF
TRBV10-3	.	TRBJ2-7	CAISDVTISYEQYF
TRBV28	.	TRBJ2-2	CASSDRQDPRLGELFF
TRBV20-1	TRBD1	TRBJ1-6	CSARRDSQNSPLHF
TRBV18	.	TRBJ2-7	CASSSSYIEQYF
TRBV7-3	.	TRBJ2-5	CASSLSAAGAQTQYF
TRBV4-3	.	TRBJ2-3	CASSQGSRTDTQYF
TRBV18	.	TRBJ2-3	CASSPPGQHLTDTQYF
TRBV20-1	.	TRBJ2-7	CSARDGAYEQYF
TRBV5-1	TRBD1	TRBJ2-5	CASSSKTGDETQYF
TRBV29-1	.	TRBJ2-7	CSVEEQNSYEQYF
TRBV7-2	TRBD2	TRBJ2-5	CASSITSGTQETQYF
TRBV5-1	TRBD2	TRBJ2-5	CASSVGTSGPQETQYF
TRBV5-1	TRBD1	TRBJ1-4	CASSFWTGYEKLFF
TRBV7-2	.	TRBJ2-5	CASSRGARETQYF
TRBV20-1	.	TRBJ2-5	CSARAGLLQETQYF
TRBV7-2	.	TRBJ2-5	CASSSAMYQETQYF
TRBV4-3	TRBD1	TRBJ1-1	CASSQGQGPWNTEAFF
TRBV6-5	TRBD2	TRBJ2-1	CASSYRLAGTSYNEQFF
TRBV15	.	TRBJ2-3	CATSKTGKTDTQYF
TRBV27	.	TRBJ1-1	CASSDSMNTEAFF
TRBV4-1	.	TRBJ2-7	CASSQEGGTPSYEQYF
TRBV25-1	.	TRBJ1-2	CASSETGFQVGGYTF
TRBV5-4	TRBD1	TRBJ2-5	CASSSPDRGRETQYF
TRBV7-2	.	TRBJ1-4	CASSPVVQPVFEELFF
TRBV6-2/TRBV6-3	TRBD1	TRBJ2-1	CASSYGRGSYNEQFF
TRBV7-9	.	TRBJ2-2	CASSQGHSLNTGELFF
TRBV5-5	.	TRBJ2-3	CASSNAPDTQYF
TRBV4-3	.	TRBJ2-1	CASSQEPNSYNEQFF
TRBV12-3/TRBV12-4	TRBD1	TRBJ1-5	CASSGTGDQPQHF
TRBV19	TRBD1	TRBJ2-2	CASSYGQGTGELFF
TRBV12-3/TRBV12-4	TRBD1	TRBJ2-1	CASSLGQGYEQFF
TRBV7-2	.	TRBJ2-5	CASSSPYQTQYF
TRBV4-2	.	TRBJ1-1	CASSQDLRGTAEAFF
TRBV9	.	TRBJ1-2	CASTVDSNYGYTF
TRBV15	.	TRBJ1-5	CATSRGGRVGNQPQHF
TRBV29-1	TRBD2	TRBJ2-7	CSVGAGNLYEQYF
TRBV4-3	TRBD1	TRBJ1-1	CASSPYRGPNTEAFF
TRBV9	.	TRBJ2-2	CASSVAGLNTGELFF
TRBV12-3/TRBV12-4	TRBD1	TRBJ2-7	CASSFRNRGHEQYF
TRBV7-9	.	TRBJ1-4	CASSLVGGEGEKLFF
TRBV7-2	TRBD2	TRBJ2-1	CASSSWGGSYNEQFF